What follows are 24 T cell receptor beta chains derived from one specimen sequenced in a study of T-cell memory formation after mild COVID-19. TCRdb redid the calling of the 5' RACE reads with MiXCR, one entry per CDR3 protein. The sample shows about 49,000 distinct CDR3 sequences, about 7.3% of them seen only once. The sequenced sample consisted of PBMCs or a T cell subset sorted from them (not recorded which). These receptor sequences come from a man younger than 35 who had mild COVID-19 (a few samples of this study predate the infection). Cell type and time point are not known.

This clonotype was seen a handful of times. V usage is TRBV4-3 and J usage is TRBJ2-5; weak D call: TRBD2 (6 bases). The CDR3 length is 15 residues. Trimming removed 0 bases at V and 5 bases at J, with 13 bases between. Looked up from germline, CDR1 is LGHNA and CDR2 is YSLEER. This chain's CDR3 is CASSQDPGSGETQYF. CDR3 bases: TGCGCCAGCAGCCAAGATCCGGGCAGCGGGGAGACCCAGTACTTC.

V is TRBV5-1 and J is TRBJ2-1; TRBD2 agrees at 8 bases. This CDR3 comprises 15 residues. The V segment lost 2 bases and the J segment 4 bases; nucleotides outside the gene matches: 5. Germline CDR1 and CDR2: SGHRS and YFSETQ. Here the CDR3 reads CASSFKRGTYNEQFF. DNA for the CDR3: TGCGCCAGCAGCTTCAAGCGGGGGACTTACAATGAGCAGTTCTTC.

At least ten counts were recorded for this clonotype. The J gene is TRBJ2-7, the V gene TRBV15; no clear D gene. Germline V lookup: CDR1 LNHNV, CDR2 YYDKDF (reference sequence). V was trimmed by 0 bases and J by 0 bases, leaving 9 bases between them. The CDR3 covers 15 residues. The CDR3 reads CATSREKGSSYEQYV. DNA of the CDR3: TGTGCCACCAGCAGAGAGAAGGGCAGCTCCTACGAGCAGTACGTC.

This clonotype was seen more than once but under ten times. This chain joins TRBV12-3 or TRBV12-4 and TRBJ2-7, with 9 nucleotides matching TRBD1. The CDR3 runs to 14 residues. Trimming removed 6 bases from V and 5 bases from J; junction bases left unmatched: 8. CDR3 protein: CASRRQGGPDEQYF. CDR3 DNA sequence: TGTGCCAGCAGAAGACAGGGGGGGCCTGACGAGCAGTACTTC.

Many counts were recorded for this clonotype. The gene calls are TRBV5-1 and TRBJ2-5; 12 bases map to TRBD2. This CDR3 comprises 15 residues. J gave up 3 bases and V 4 bases, and 4 bases lay outside the gene matches. Germline CDR1 is SGHRS and CDR2 is YFSETQ. This CDR3 reads CASSRRTSGEETQYF. In DNA, the CDR3 is TGCGCCAGCAGCAGACGGACTAGCGGGGAAGAGACCCAGTACTTC.

This chain connects TRBV5-1 to TRBJ1-4; D remains unclear. Trimming stripped 1 base from V and 8 bases from J, with 12 bases between. From germline, CDR1 is SGHRS and CDR2 YFSETQ. The CDR3 is 14 residues long. CDR3 amino acids: CASSLSNVGEKLFF. CDR3 DNA sequence: TGCGCCAGCAGCTTGAGCAATGTAGGGGAAAAACTGTTTTTT.

This chain joins TRBV7-2 and TRBJ1-3, with 7 positions matching TRBD1. V lost 3 bases, J lost 4 bases, and 6 bases stayed unmatched. Germline V gene data show CDR1 as SGHTA and CDR2 as FQGNSA. The length of the CDR3 is 15 residues. The CDR3: CASSLTGTGGNTIYF. CDR3 coding DNA: TGTGCCAGCAGCTTGACAGGGACCGGGGGAAACACCATATATTTT.

As regards this clonotype: At one of its ends the junction is not consistent with the germline gene, which may arise from a read error. V usage is TRBV18 and J usage is TRBJ2-7; perhaps TRBD1 as D (5 bases). The CDR3 contains 14 residues. Germline values: CDR1 KGHSH, CDR2 LQKENI. CDR3 amino acids: CASSPEDNPYEQHF. For the CDR3, the DNA is TGTGCCAGCTCACCCGAGGACAACCCCTACGAGCAGCACTTC.

This clonotype occurred a few times. V and J are TRBV7-9 and TRBJ2-7; no reliable D call. This CDR3 spans 13 amino acids. Germline V gene data show CDR1 as SEHNR and CDR2 as FQNEAQ (reference sequence). V dropped 5 bases and J dropped 5 bases, with 13 bases sitting between them. CDR3 region: CASSLDPRNEQYV. For the CDR3, the DNA is TGTGCCAGCAGCCTAGATCCCCGGAACGAGCAGTACGTC.

This clonotype was seen a single time. This sequence may be a read error, since a much larger clone differs from it by one base. This chain uses TRBV12-3 or TRBV12-4 with TRBJ2-2; 11 bases fit TRBD2. This CDR3 is 16 amino acids long. J lost 4 bases, V lost 5 bases, and 6 bases had no gene match. CDR3 nucleotide sequence: TGTGCCAGCAGTATTGCACTAGCGGGGGTCACCGGGGAGCTGTTTTTT. Its translation is CASSIALAGVTGELFF.

The chain joins TRBV4-3 to TRBJ1-4; D remains unclear. V was trimmed by 3 bases and J by 4 bases, leaving 12 bases between them. Germline CDR1 reads LGHNA; CDR2 reads YSLEER. CDR3 length: 15 residues. CDR3 in DNA: TGCGCCAGCAGCCACGCACAGAACAGTAATGAAAAACTGTTTTTT. This translates into CASSHAQNSNEKLFF.

J is TRBJ1-5 and V is TRBV7-2; D gene unclear. The CDR3 runs to 12 residues. CDR1 is SGHTA and CDR2 is FQGNSA in the germline V gene. V was shortened by 4 bases and J by 3 bases, with 4 bases between the two germline ends. In DNA, the CDR3 is TGTGCCAGCAGCTCCCCCAATCAGCCCCAGCATTTT. It yields the protein CASSSPNQPQHF.

This clonotype has a count of ten or more. Germline is not matched at one junction end, which may reflect a read error. The CDR3 nucleotides read TGTGCCAGCAGATTAGCGGAGCGGAACACCGGGGAGCTGTTTTTT. Translated: CASRLAERNTGELFF. This chain links TRBV12-3 or TRBV12-4 with TRBJ2-2; the D gene is possibly TRBD2 (6 bases). CDR3 length equals 15 residues.

The chain carries TRBV9 and TRBJ2-5, with 10 bases fitting TRBD2. The V segment lost 3 bases and the J segment 5 bases; nucleotides outside the gene matches: 7. This CDR3 spans 15 amino acids. Germline CDR1 SGDLS, CDR2 YYNGEE. CDR3 bases: TGTGCCAGCAGCGAGCGGGGGGGCTTTGAGGAGACCCAGTACTTC. Encoded protein: CASSERGGFEETQYF.

In this sample, this clonotype turned up a few times. The J gene is TRBJ2-1, the V gene TRBV5-1, with a tentative D call TRBD2 (5 bases). Germline loops: CDR1 SGHRS, CDR2 YFSETQ. The CDR3 consists of 13 residues. Trimming removed 3 bases at V and 10 bases at J, with 14 bases between. CDR3 loop: CASSSGPSGEQFF. DNA of the CDR3: TGCGCCAGCAGCTCCGGCCCTTCGGGAGAGCAGTTCTTC. The variable domain in full, completed from reference TRBV5-1 and TRBJ2-1, reads KAGVTQTPRYLIKTRGQQVTLSCSPISGHRSVSWYQQTPGQGLQFLFEYFSETQRNKGNFPGRFSGRQFSNSRSEMNVSTLELGDSALYLCASSSGPSGEQFFGPGTRLTVL.

This chain links TRBV6-5 with TRBJ1-6; D call uncertain. Germline V gene sequence: CDR1 MNHEY, CDR2 SVGAGI. Trimming pared 5 bases from V and 6 bases from J, leaving 8 bases between. CDR3 length equals 13 residues. The CDR3 protein is CASSRTGNSPLHF. CDR3 coding DNA: TGTGCCAGCAGTCGGACCGGTAATTCACCCCTCCACTTT.

The chain recombines TRBV29-1 with TRBJ2-7; D unresolved. The germline CDR1 and CDR2 sequences are SQVTM and ANQGSEA. Deletions cut 6 bases from V and 0 bases from J, with 9 bases between. The CDR3 contains 12 residues. The CDR3 sequence is CSVAPHSYEQYF. The CDR3 DNA follows: TGCAGCGTCGCCCCTCACTCCTACGAGCAGTACTTC.

This clonotype was counted between two and nine times. The chain recombines TRBV5-6 with TRBJ2-7; D is possibly TRBD1 (6 bases). Trimming took off 4 bases at V and 1 base at J, with 9 bases between the two ends. CDR3 length equals 13 residues. The germline CDR1 and CDR2 sequences are SGHDT and YYEEEE. The CDR3 loop reads CASSRDISYEQYV. In DNA form, the CDR3 reads TGTGCCAGCAGCCGGGACATTTCCTACGAGCAGTACGTC.

A few counts support this clonotype. The chain uses TRBV7-9 and TRBJ2-7; 8 nucleotides match TRBD1. J was trimmed by 6 bases and V by 11 bases; bases with no gene match: 15. Germline-derived CDR1 and CDR2 are SEHNR and FQNEAQ (reference sequence). The CDR3 spans 14 residues. Written as DNA, the CDR3 is TGTGCCGGGTTGACCGGGACAGGAGGTGGCGAGCAGTACTTC. This encodes CAGLTGTGGGEQYF.

The V call is TRBV9, the J call TRBJ2-6, with D unresolved. Germline V CDR1 and CDR2: SGDLS, YYNGEE. Trimming cost V 0 bases and J 4 bases, with 8 bases left between them. The length of the CDR3 is 15 residues. In DNA form, the CDR3 reads TGTGCCAGCAGCGTAGTAGGTATAGGGGCCAACGTCCTGACTTTC. This translates into CASSVVGIGANVLTF.

This clonotype was recorded at least ten times. The gene calls are TRBV7-2 and TRBJ2-3, with D unresolved. Germline values: CDR1 SGHTA, CDR2 FQGNSA. The ends were cut back, 5 bases at V and 7 bases at J, with 10 bases in the middle. This CDR3 is built from 12 residues. The CDR3 DNA sequence: TGTGCCAGCAGCAGGGATGCCAATACGCAGTATTTT. Translation: CASSRDANTQYF.

V gene TRBV2 combines with J gene TRBJ2-2, with 10 bases identical to TRBD1. This CDR3 comprises 14 residues. The J segment lost 5 bases and the V segment lost 8 bases, leaving 5 bases of the junction unmatched. The germline CDR1 and CDR2 sequences are SNHLY and FYNNEI. The CDR3 region is CASRDRGGTGELFF. In nucleotides, the CDR3 is TGTGCCAGCCGGGACAGGGGAGGGACCGGGGAGCTGTTTTTT.

This clonotype is termed medium-sized. The chain carries TRBV7-9 and TRBJ2-1, with TRBD2 as a possible D gene (6 bases). CDR3 length: 13 amino acids. Germline-derived CDR1 and CDR2 are SEHNR and FQNEAQ (reference sequence). V shed 6 bases and J shed 4 bases, with 10 bases lying between them. The CDR3 bases are TGTGCCAGCAGTCCGGAGGGGTACAATGAGCAGTTCTTC. Translating gives CASSPEGYNEQFF. The full variable domain, with the rest looked up from reference TRBV7-9 and TRBJ2-1, is DTGVSQNPRHKITKRGQNVTFRCDPISEHNRLYWYRQTLGQGPEFLTYFQNEAQLEKSRLLSDRFSAERPKGSFSTLEIQRTEQGDSAMYLCASSPEGYNEQFFGPGTRLTVL.

The chain has TRBV3-1 and TRBJ2-2; 9 nucleotides line up with TRBD2. This CDR3 spans 14 amino acids. Germline-derived CDR1 and CDR2 are LGHDT and YNNKEL (reference sequence). V shed 5 bases and J 6 bases; nucleotides not matched to a gene: 4. The CDR3 sequence is CASSERGAAGELFF. CDR3 sequence (DNA): TGTGCCAGCAGCGAGCGGGGGGCCGCCGGGGAGCTGTTTTTT.